The TCR beta chain under discussion was sequenced for a study of metastatic and nonmetastatic thyroid tumors (dated by TCRdb to the early 2020s). A note on the overall study: Repertoires were compared across peripheral blood and tumor or nodule tissue samples from malignant and benign thyroid patients.

In the case of this clone: Its antigen specificity is not known. No quality values exist for individual bases; no much larger clone is one base distant.

The germline V gene gives CDR1 as SGHRS and CDR2 as YFSETQ. Unmatched junction bases come to 5, with V trimmed by 0 bases and J by 1 base. CDR3 length: 16 amino acids, cysteine to phenylalanine. The kept DNA is CDR3 alone, 48 bases in frame from the first base. General findings and caveats noted by the study authors: TCR beta diversity was reported as significantly higher in malignant tumors than in benign nodules, in both blood and tumor samples.

Library preparation used PCR. The instrument given in TCRdb is Illumina HiSeq 4000. High-throughput sequencing was used to profile the TCR beta-chain CDR3 region of each patient. The original methods were these. Drawing on CDR3 differences between clinicopathological groups, the researchers built a classifier meant to tell apart patients with distant-metastatic papillary thyroid cancer. The Shannon index was used to measure repertoire diversity, and the Morisita-Horn index was used to measure how similar tumor and blood repertoires were. The public reads were quality trimmed at Q25 with fastp and then assembled into clones with MiXCR by TCRdb, keeping productive beta chains. It is TCRdb's table, rather than the study itself, that gives the V and J calls and clone size. This sample gives approximately 40,000 clones in total; 20% to 25% of them show up just once. The ten largest clones capture roughly a sixth of the sample.

No treatment had been received by any patient before thyroid surgery. Using T-cell receptor beta sequencing, the study looked back at clinical samples from patients collected from the early 2010s to the late 2010s. Input material: blood. This receptor was taken from a female donor with papillary thyroid cancer or a benign thyroid nodule (not recorded which). Some clones in this sample may be carry-over from other donors' samples. The chain couples TRBV5-1 to TRBJ1-1; the junction holds 8 bases that match TRBD1. The nucleotide sequence is given as TGCGCCAGCAGCTTGGGAACGGGACAGGCGAACACTGAAGCTTTCTTT. Translated, this gives CASSLGTGQANTEAFF.